This record looks at one TCR beta chain sequence and its context. This clonotype came up many times. Its antigen is currently not known. Qualities for individual bases were not recorded, and no much larger clone is one base off. The data derive from a study of glioma-infiltrating T cells (dated by TCRdb to about 2016). Background on the whole study: The study sequenced TCR alpha- and beta-chain repertoires from glioma tissue, from non-neoplastic brain tissue and from matched peripheral blood mononuclear cells. Each tissue-infiltrating repertoire was compared with the same patient's peripheral blood repertoire to measure divergence between tissue and blood T-cell populations. Three low-grade glioma patients, several primary glioblastoma patients, and three non-glioma patients who contributed non-neoplastic brain tissue made up the paired cohort.

Points the paper makes about the study in general: Very few CDR3 sequences were found to be shared between tissue and blood, and this scarcity was attributed to high CDR3 diversity and limited sampling. In non-neoplastic patients, VJ-independent divergence between tissue and blood fell below expectation, whereas in all gliomas, and especially in low-grade gliomas, the divergence rose above expectation. The group comparisons were based on small numbers of patients: three non-neoplastic, three low-grade glioma and roughly eight glioblastoma patients.

TCR alpha and beta CDR3 regions were amplified with the iRepertoire nested amplicon-rescue multiplex PCR (arm-PCR) platform from RNA. The input for one-step reverse transcription and amplification was roughly 100-450 ng of either tissue mRNA or PBMC total RNA. Following bead purification, Illumina adapters were added by a secondary multiplex PCR, and the libraries were gel-purified between 200 and 400 bp. Libraries carried internal 6-nucleotide barcodes used for demultiplexing. The libraries were sequenced on an Illumina MiSeq using 2x220 or 2x250 nucleotide paired-end reads. The original methods were these. FLASH 1.2.11 was used to merge paired reads, and BWA-MEM then aligned the reads to the GRCh37 human genome before TRA and TRB reads were extracted. An IMGT-derived reference of cassette sequences and CDR3 motifs, with pseudogenes included, was used for V and J assignment. Reads were translated in three frames, and productive CDR3s were defined as those with a C...FGXG motif and no stop codons. Clonotypes were defined as unique combinations of V-J cassette pair and CDR3 amino acid sequence. Hamming distance filtering was applied to reads, with thresholds set by the sequence error rate of each sample in mapped regions. Starting from the raw public reads, TCRdb applied fastp trimming at Q25, assembled clones with MiXCR and retained in-frame beta chains. Rows with a matching CDR3 protein are joined into one entry that keeps the most common DNA and genes. These V and J calls are TCRdb output, not the study's own analysis. The sample table holds about 93,000 distinct CDR3 sequences, of which about 37% were seen once. Clones ranked in the top ten supply approximately 38% of the sample.

V has 6 bases trimmed and J has 8 bases trimmed; junction bases matching no gene number 12. From the cysteine up to the phenylalanine, the CDR3 has a length of 14 residues. The entry retains the CDR3 DNA only, 42 bases that are in frame from base 1. CDR1 and CDR2 (WSHSY, SAAADI) derive from the germline V gene. The TCR comes from a human donor with low-grade glioma or glioblastoma, undergoing nonglioma brain surgery, or in good health (not recorded which). Sequencing was carried out using glioma tissue, nonneoplastic brain tissue, or PBMCs (not recorded which). This chain is built from TRBV10-2 and TRBJ1-2; TRBD1 agrees with 7 junctional bases. The nucleotide sequence reads as follows: TGCGCCAGCAGATCCCCGGAGACAGGGCACGGCTACACCTTC. The encoded protein is CASRSPETGHGYTF.